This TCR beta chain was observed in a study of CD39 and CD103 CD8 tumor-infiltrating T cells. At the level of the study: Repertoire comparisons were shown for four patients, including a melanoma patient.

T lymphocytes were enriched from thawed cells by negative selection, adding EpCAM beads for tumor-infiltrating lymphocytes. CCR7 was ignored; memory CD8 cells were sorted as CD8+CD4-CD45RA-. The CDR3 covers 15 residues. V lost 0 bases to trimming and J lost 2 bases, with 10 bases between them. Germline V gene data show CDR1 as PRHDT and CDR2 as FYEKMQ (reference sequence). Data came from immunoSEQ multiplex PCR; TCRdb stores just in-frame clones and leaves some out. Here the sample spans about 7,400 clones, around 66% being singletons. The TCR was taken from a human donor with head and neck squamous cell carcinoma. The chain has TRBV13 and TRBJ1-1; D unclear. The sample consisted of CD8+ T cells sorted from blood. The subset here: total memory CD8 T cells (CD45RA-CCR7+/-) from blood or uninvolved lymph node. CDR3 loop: CASSLGITLNTEAFF. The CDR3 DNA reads TGTGCCAGCAGCTTAGGGATAACCCTTAACACTGAAGCTTTCTTT.